Below are 22 T cell receptor beta chains sequenced from a single sample in a study of diagnostic markers for celiac disease. From its re-call of the reads, TCRdb lists each CDR3 protein once, without DNA. The table counts about 5,600 distinct CDR3 sequences; under 7% lies in the top ten. What was sequenced was either unsorted cells or a sorted T cell fraction (not recorded which). These receptors were obtained from a human donor. This table probably holds off-target reads from a library built for another chain.

The rearrangement links TRBV18 to TRBJ1-1; no DNA is available, so the TRBD1 call from TCRdb remains unchecked. Germline lookup yields CDR1 KGHSH and CDR2 LQKENI. The length of the CDR3 is 15 residues. CDR3 loop: CASSPGQGMNTEAFF.

This clonotype is called medium-sized based on its frequency. This sequence joins TRBV18 and TRBJ1-1; TCRdb calls TRBD1, which cannot be checked without DNA. CDR1 is KGHSH, CDR2 LQKENI, per germline. CDR3 length equals 15 residues. CDR3 region: CASSPQQGRNTEAFF.

The J gene is TRBJ1-2, the V gene TRBV5-1. Germline V gene sequence: CDR1 SGHRS, CDR2 YFSETQ. The CDR3 spans 18 residues. The CDR3 spells CASSLGATAWDQNYGYTF.

This clonotype is labeled medium-sized based on frequency. This chain connects TRBV5-1 to TRBJ1-1. This CDR3 has 14 amino acids. Germline values: CDR1 SGHRS, CDR2 YFSETQ. The CDR3 sequence is CASSLIPWGGEAFF.

The V call is TRBV19, the J call TRBJ2-5. Germline CDR1 and CDR2: LNHDA and SQIVND (reference sequence). The CDR3 length is 13 residues. The CDR3 is CASSTGGLETQYF.

Considering frequency, this clonotype is medium-sized. The rearrangement joins TRBV29-1 to TRBJ2-7; TCRdb designates TRBD1, a call that cannot be tested without DNA. CDR3 length: 13 residues. Germline lookup yields CDR1 SQVTM and CDR2 ANQGSEA. This CDR3 reads CSVAPTGGNEQYF.

This clonotype is identified as medium-sized (0.01 to 0.1%) from frequency. This rearrangement joins TRBV4-2 to TRBJ1-3; as DNA is missing, the TRBD1 call by TCRdb cannot be tested. In germline, CDR1 is LGHNA, CDR2 YNFKEQ. This CDR3 region has 16 residues. The CDR3: CASSQAPRGDGNTIYF.

This rearrangement joins TRBV4-3 to TRBJ2-5; TCRdb designates TRBD1, a call that cannot be tested without DNA. The CDR3 spans 18 residues. Germline V gene lookup returns CDR1 LGHNA and CDR2 YSLEER. The CDR3 spells CASSQESQGFGAQETQYF.

The chain uses TRBV5-4 and TRBJ1-6; TCRdb indicates TRBD1, and absent DNA this call remains unverified. This CDR3 has 16 residues. Per germline, CDR1 SGHNT and CDR2 YYREEE (reference sequence). The CDR3 loop is CASSPWDSLYNSPLHF.

CDR3 amino acids: CASSPAGTGGGQPQHF. The chain recombines TRBV7-9 with TRBJ1-5; TCRdb reports TRBD1, a call that lacks DNA to check it against. Germline CDR1 is SEHNR and CDR2 is FQNEAQ (reference sequence). CDR3 length equals 16 residues. Full variable domain (outside the CDR3, taken from reference TRBV7-9 and TRBJ1-5): DTGVSQNPRHKITKRGQNVTFRCDPISEHNRLYWYRQTLGQGPEFLTYFQNEAQLEKSRLLSDRFSAERPKGSFSTLEIQRTEQGDSAMYLCASSPAGTGGGQPQHFGDGTRLSIL.

This rearrangement joins TRBV7-8 to TRBJ1-2; TCRdb calls TRBD1, which cannot be checked without DNA. The CDR3 is 18 amino acids. The germline V gene has CDR1 SGHVS and CDR2 FQNEAQ. The CDR3 loop reads CASSFSVSTGAQNYGYTF.

The genes are TRBV5-1 and TRBJ2-7. CDR1 SGHRS and CDR2 YFSETQ come from the germline V gene. This CDR3 region has 14 residues. CDR3 sequence: CASSLELGVYEQYF.

The rearrangement joins TRBV5-6 to TRBJ2-5; TCRdb returns TRBD2, unconfirmable since there is no DNA. This CDR3 contains 13 residues. Germline V gene lookup returns CDR1 SGHDT and CDR2 YYEEEE. The CDR3: CASSLGGKETQYF.

This clonotype counts as medium-sized by frequency. This chain uses TRBV7-9 with TRBJ2-7. The V gene's germline CDR1 is SEHNR and CDR2 FQNEAQ (reference sequence). This CDR3 comprises 14 residues. The CDR3 spells CASSLAGGSYEQYF.

Measured by frequency, this clonotype is medium-sized. The J gene is TRBJ1-1, the V gene TRBV29-1; the D call from TCRdb, TRBD1, cannot be confirmed without DNA. The CDR3 contains 13 residues. Germline V gene sequence: CDR1 SQVTM, CDR2 ANQGSEA. The CDR3 loop is CSVSTGLGTEAFF.

The chain joins TRBV21-1 to TRBJ1-2. TRBV21-1 is classified as a pseudogene. The CDR3 is made up of 12 amino acids. CDR3 residues: CASSKGNYGYTF.

This clonotype shows up as large by frequency. The V and J genes are TRBV7-9 and TRBJ2-1; TCRdb outputs TRBD2, but without DNA this stays unchecked. The CDR3 is 13 residues long. CDR1 and CDR2 from the germline V gene are SEHNR and FQNEAQ (reference sequence). The CDR3 loop is CASWWGGDNEQFF.

V and J are TRBV5-1 and TRBJ2-1; as DNA is missing, the TRBD2 call by TCRdb cannot be tested. From germline, CDR1 is SGHRS and CDR2 YFSETQ. The CDR3 runs 15 residues. The CDR3 loop reads CASRPGLSSYNEQFF.

This clonotype registers large by frequency. The rearrangement links TRBV12-3 or TRBV12-4 to TRBJ2-7; TCRdb selects TRBD1, and the lack of DNA leaves this call unchecked. This CDR3 is built from 12 residues. The chain's CDR3 is CASSSTDRGKYF.

This clonotype registers medium-sized (0.01 to 0.1%) by frequency. The chain employs TRBV5-1 and TRBJ1-2; TCRdb designates TRBD1, a call that cannot be tested without DNA. The CDR3 sequence is 17 residues long. Germline CDR1 and CDR2: SGHRS and YFSETQ. The chain's CDR3 is CASSLGFRGEVGYGYTF.

The chain uses TRBV20-1 and TRBJ2-5; the D call of TRBD1 rests on TCRdb alone, since no DNA is present to check it. CDR3 size: 13 residues. Germline CDR1 and CDR2: DFQATT and SNEGSKA (reference sequence). The CDR3 reads CSADGTVQETQYF.

V gene TRBV20-1 combines with J gene TRBJ1-1. The CDR3 length is 13 residues. Germline values: CDR1 DFQATT, CDR2 SNEGSKA (reference sequence). The CDR3 loop is CSARKVVNTEAFF.